Each of the 30 T cell receptor beta chains below was sequenced from the same sample in a study of blood T cell repertoires in COVID-19. Sequenced by immunoSEQ multiplex PCR; TCRdb stores in-frame clones only, minus some. The repertoire holds about 150,000 clones, with approximately 87% as singletons. Sequenced material: peripheral blood. The receptors were gathered from a woman aged 45-65 years with active or convalescent COVID-19.

This chain links TRBV4-3 with TRBJ1-2; possible D gene TRBD1, 6 bases. Trimming stripped 0 bases from V and 5 bases from J, with 25 bases between. Per the germline V gene, CDR1 is LGHNA and CDR2 is YSLEER. The CDR3 is made up of 19 amino acids. The CDR3 DNA reads as TGCGCCAGCAGCCAAGATATCAGTCTAGGGGGAGGGGTAAGGTATGGCTACACCTTC. Translating it yields CASSQDISLGGGVRYGYTF.

The J gene is TRBJ1-2, the V gene TRBV5-6; 8 nucleotides agree with TRBD1. Germline values: CDR1 SGHDT, CDR2 YYEEEE. V shed 4 bases and J 8 bases; nucleotides not matched to a gene: 10. The CDR3 sequence is 14 residues long. This CDR3 reads CASSVAGQGLGYTF. CDR3 sequence (DNA): TGTGCCAGCAGCGTGGCTGGACAGGGACTAGGCTACACCTTC.

The V call is TRBV10-3, the J call TRBJ1-1; TRBD1 aligns across 10 bases. The CDR3 spans 13 residues. J gave up 7 bases and V 6 bases, and 5 bases lay outside the gene matches. The germline gives CDR1 ENHRY, CDR2 SYGVKD. The CDR3 here is CAIRPGQGFEAFF. The DNA for the CDR3 is TGTGCCATCAGACCGGGACAGGGGTTTGAAGCTTTCTTT.

In this sample, this clone turned up a few times. Other DNA variants within this sample encode the same CDR3. V and J are TRBV19 and TRBJ1-1; 10 nucleotides match TRBD1. V lost 3 bases to trimming and J lost 1 base; unmatched junction nucleotides: 5. The CDR3 consists of 16 residues. CDR1 and CDR2 from the germline V gene are LNHDA and SQIVND (reference sequence). CDR3 in DNA: TGTGCCAGTAGTATTGGGACAGGGGACGGGAACACTGAAGCTTTCTTT. This sequence encodes CASSIGTGDGNTEAFF.

This sequence joins TRBV7-9 and TRBJ1-6, with 7 bases matching TRBD1. The length of the CDR3 is 15 residues. Germline trimming cut 1 base from V and 7 bases from J; bases unmatched to any gene: 4. Germline CDR1 SEHNR, CDR2 FQNEAQ (reference sequence). CDR3 DNA sequence: TGTGCCAGCAGCTTAGGAGGGGGCAGAAATTCACCCCTCCACTTT. Protein product: CASSLGGGRNSPLHF.

V gene TRBV18 combines with J gene TRBJ2-2, with TRBD1 matching 10 bases. J lost 6 bases, V lost 3 bases, and 10 bases had no gene match. The CDR3 runs to 17 residues. The germline V gene has CDR1 KGHSH and CDR2 LQKENI. CDR3 protein: CASSPTTGGGKSGELFF. The CDR3 DNA sequence: TGTGCCAGCTCACCGACGACAGGGGGCGGGAAGTCCGGGGAGCTGTTTTTT.

The genes are TRBV6-2 or TRBV6-3 and TRBJ2-6; D remains unclear. The germline V gene encodes CDR1 MNHEY and CDR2 SVGEGT. The V end was cut by 7 bases, the J end by 6 bases, with 16 bases between. This CDR3 is 15 amino acids long. The CDR3 sequence: CASTPDTAVANVLTF. CDR3 sequence (DNA): TGTGCCAGCACCCCTGACACAGCTGTGGCCAACGTCCTGACTTTC.

V and J are TRBV5-8 and TRBJ1-4; possible D gene TRBD1, 5 bases. This CDR3 has 15 residues. V lost 2 bases and J lost 7, with 15 bases in between. Per the germline V gene, CDR1 is SGHTS and CDR2 is YDEGEE. CDR3 amino acids: CASSFNRISFEKLFF. CDR3 DNA: TGTGCCAGCAGCTTCAACAGGATTTCGTTTGAAAAACTGTTTTTT.

The J gene is TRBJ1-1, the V gene TRBV30; D is undetermined. The length of the CDR3 is 13 residues. The ends were cut back, 4 bases at V and 4 bases at J, with 13 bases in the middle. Per germline, CDR1 GTSNPN and CDR2 SVGIG (reference sequence). The CDR3 DNA follows: TGTGCCTGGACCATACAGCCAACCACTGAAGCTTTCTTT. Amino acid sequence: CAWTIQPTTEAFF.

V usage is TRBV28 and J usage is TRBJ1-1; no reliable D call. Germline V lookup: CDR1 MDHEN, CDR2 SYDVKM. The CDR3 totals 17 residues. Trimming took 5 bases from V and 2 from J, leaving 21 bases between them. CDR3 nucleotide sequence: TGTGCCAGCAGTAAAGGTGTTCGGGAGAACCCAAACACTGAAGCTTTCTTT. Residues: CASSKGVRENPNTEAFF.

CDR3 DNA sequence: TGTGCCAGCAGCTCAGGGTTCTCTGGAAACACCATATATTTT. Its protein is CASSSGFSGNTIYF. V usage is TRBV7-2 and J usage is TRBJ1-3; tentative D call: TRBD1 (5 bases). V lost 4 bases and J 0 bases, leaving 7 bases between the germline ends. The germline CDR1 and CDR2 sequences are SGHTA and FQGNSA. The CDR3 has 14 amino acids.

The V gene is TRBV6-2 or TRBV6-3, the J gene TRBJ1-1; 7 bases are shared with TRBD1. CDR1 is MNHEY and CDR2 is SVGEGT in the germline V gene. J was trimmed by 5 bases and V by 5 bases; bases with no gene match: 8. The CDR3 length is 14 residues. CDR3 coding DNA: TGTGCCAGCAGTCTCAGACAGGGCAGGACTGAAGCTTTCTTT. Translated: CASSLRQGRTEAFF.

The rearrangement joins TRBV15 to TRBJ2-7; 9 bases line up with TRBD1. CDR3 length: 18 residues. V shed 0 bases and J 6 bases; nucleotides not matched to a gene: 15. From germline, CDR1 is LNHNV and CDR2 YYDKDF (reference sequence). CDR3 protein: CATSRDPYARDRVSEQYF. CDR3 sequence (DNA): TGTGCCACCAGCAGAGATCCCTATGCCCGGGACAGGGTCTCCGAGCAGTACTTC.

This clone was counted between two and nine times. The genes are TRBV7-9 and TRBJ2-2; D might be TRBD1 (6 bases). Germline CDR1 SEHNR, CDR2 FQNEAQ (reference sequence). The CDR3 spans 16 residues. The ends were cut back, 1 base at V and 4 bases at J, with 13 bases in the middle. The CDR3 loop is CASSLGVQGSTGELFF. The CDR3 DNA reads as TGTGCCAGCAGCTTAGGGGTCCAGGGGAGCACCGGGGAGCTGTTTTTT.

V and J are TRBV7-2 and TRBJ1-2, with D maybe TRBD1 (6 bases). Trimming removed 2 bases from V and 2 bases from J, with 15 bases in between. The length of the CDR3 is 16 residues. Germline V lookup: CDR1 SGHTA, CDR2 FQGNSA. The CDR3 loop reads CASSLYLRTANYGYTF. The DNA for the CDR3 is TGTGCCAGCAGCTTATACCTCCGGACAGCAAACTATGGCTACACCTTC.

The table lists this clone with a few counts. The V gene is TRBV21-1, the J gene TRBJ2-5; the table's D call, TRBD1, has no DNA check behind it. TRBV21-1 represents a pseudogene. This CDR3 region has 11 residues. The CDR3 protein is CASLRVETQYF. The CDR3 nucleotides read TGTGCCAGCCTCAGGGTAGAGACCCAGTACTTC.

The CDR3 region has the DNA TGTGCCAGCAGTCTTGACACCGGCAATCAGCCCCAGCATTTT. This codes for CASSLDTGNQPQHF. V gene TRBV6-5 combines with J gene TRBJ1-5; D is ambiguous. Trimming cost V 5 bases and J 2 bases, with 10 bases left between them. CDR3 length: 14 residues. Germline V gene lookup returns CDR1 MNHEY and CDR2 SVGAGI.

The rearrangement joins TRBV27 to TRBJ1-2; D possibly corresponds to TRBD1 (6 bases). Trimming removed 3 bases at V and 4 bases at J, with 9 bases between. CDR1 and CDR2 (germline): MNHEY, SMNVEV (reference sequence). The CDR3 length is 13 residues. Written as DNA, the CDR3 is TGTGCCAGCAGTTTTGGGGGCGCCTATGGCTACACCTTC. The encoded protein is CASSFGGAYGYTF.

The rearrangement links TRBV28 to TRBJ1-5; D possibly corresponds to TRBD1 (6 bases). In germline, CDR1 is MDHEN, CDR2 SYDVKM. The CDR3 runs 12 residues. Between the trimmed V and J ends, which lost 7 bases and 11 bases, there was a span of 15 bases. The CDR3 loop reads CASTPRGTAQHF. The CDR3 region has the DNA TGTGCCAGCACTCCCAGGGGAACAGCCCAGCATTTT.

The J gene is TRBJ1-1, the V gene TRBV28; D is undetermined. V was pared by 2 bases and J by 2 bases, with 15 bases between. CDR1 and CDR2 (germline): MDHEN, SYDVKM. CDR3 size: 16 residues. The CDR3 spells CASSLAHTEFNTEAFF. The DNA of the CDR3 is TGTGCCAGCAGTTTAGCCCATACAGAGTTTAACACTGAAGCTTTCTTT. Variable domain in full (rest from reference TRBV28 and TRBJ1-1): DVKVTQSSRYLVKRTGEKVFLECVQDMDHENMFWYRQDPGLGLRLIYFSYDVKMKEKGDIPEGYSVSREKKERFSLILESASTNQTSMYLCASSLAHTEFNTEAFFGQGTRLTVV.

The rearrangement uses TRBV7-2 and TRBJ1-4; D remains unclear. The CDR3 is 14 amino acids. The V gene lost 5 bases and the J gene lost 2 bases, with 9 bases spanning the gap. Germline loops: CDR1 SGHTA, CDR2 FQGNSA. The CDR3, as DNA: TGTGCCAGCAGCCAGCTGAGGACTAATGAAAAACTGTTTTTT. Protein product: CASSQLRTNEKLFF.

The chain couples TRBV7-6 to TRBJ2-7; D may be TRBD1 (5 bases). Germline V gives CDR1 SGHVS, CDR2 FNYEAQ. CDR3 size: 13 residues. Trimming left V 1 base short and J 6 bases short, with 10 bases between. The CDR3 spells CASSLGNRFEQYF. The DNA of the CDR3 is TGTGCCAGCAGCTTAGGCAACAGGTTCGAGCAGTACTTC.

This chain connects TRBV14 to TRBJ1-2; D is possibly TRBD1 (6 bases). Between the trimmed V and J ends, which lost 0 bases and 4 bases, there was a span of 12 bases. CDR1 and CDR2 from the germline V gene are SGHDN and FVKESK. CDR3 length: 15 residues. The CDR3 DNA reads TGTGCCAGCAGCCAAGACACGACAGGTTTCTATGGCTACACCTTC. Amino acid sequence: CASSQDTTGFYGYTF.

The chain is built from TRBV6-5 and TRBJ2-7; D is possibly TRBD2 (5 bases). Trimming pared 2 bases from V and 3 bases from J, leaving 11 bases between. This CDR3 comprises 14 residues. CDR1 MNHEY and CDR2 SVGAGI come from the germline V gene. The CDR3 DNA is TGTGCCAGCAGTTACGGCGGGCCAAACTACGAGCAGTACTTC. Translated: CASSYGGPNYEQYF.

The chain couples TRBV19 to TRBJ1-2; 8 positions agree with TRBD1. The V and J ends lost 7 bases and 7 bases, in that order; junction bases with no gene match: 11. The CDR3 is made up of 14 amino acids. Germline lookup yields CDR1 LNHDA and CDR2 SQIVND (reference sequence). This CDR3 is CASTRDRPSGGYTF. The CDR3 DNA reads TGTGCCAGTACTAGGGACAGGCCCTCCGGTGGCTACACCTTC.

The J gene is TRBJ1-5, the V gene TRBV19, with 8 nucleotides matching TRBD1. V dropped 4 bases and J dropped 5; count of bases not matched to a gene: 7. In germline, CDR1 is LNHDA, CDR2 SQIVND (reference sequence). This CDR3 is built from 15 residues. DNA for the CDR3: TGTGCCAGTAGTAAAGGCACAGGGGGTGATCAGCCCCAGCATTTT. It translates to CASSKGTGGDQPQHF.

This clone was seen only once. The genes are TRBV30 and TRBJ2-4; possibly TRBD2 for D (7 bases). The CDR3 contains 14 residues. Germline CDR1 is GTSNPN and CDR2 is SVGIG (reference sequence). V was pared by 5 bases and J by 6 bases, with 17 bases between. CDR3 DNA: TGTGCCTGGTACAAGGGGGGGCTGGGAAACATTCAGTACTTC. This encodes CAWYKGGLGNIQYF.

The V gene is TRBV5-1, the J gene TRBJ2-3; 8 nucleotides match TRBD2. This CDR3 is built from 15 residues. The germline CDR1 and CDR2 sequences are SGHRS and YFSETQ. With V trimmed by 1 base and J by 5 bases, 6 bases remained unmatched. As DNA, the CDR3 is TGCGCCAGCAGCTTGCACGGGAGGGCCGGAGATACGCAGTATTTT. Its translation: CASSLHGRAGDTQYF.

The V gene is TRBV5-1, the J gene TRBJ2-7, with 10 bases lining up with TRBD2. The CDR3 covers 15 residues. With V trimmed by 1 base and J by 0 bases, 1 base remained unmatched. Germline V CDR1 and CDR2: SGHRS, YFSETQ. The CDR3 spells CASSLSGGDSYEQYF. The CDR3 region has the DNA TGCGCCAGCAGCTTGAGCGGGGGGGACTCCTACGAGCAGTACTTC.

This chain uses TRBV4-3 with TRBJ1-1; no definite D call. The V and J ends lost 5 bases and 4 bases respectively, with 11 bases between them. Germline V gene data show CDR1 as LGHNA and CDR2 as YSLEER. This CDR3 region has 13 residues. This CDR3 reads CASSERWSTEAFF. CDR3 DNA: TGCGCCAGCAGCGAAAGATGGAGCACTGAAGCTTTCTTT.